What follows are 7 T cell receptor beta chains derived from one specimen sequenced in a study of identical twins. TCRdb re-called the 5' RACE reads through MiXCR, storing one row per CDR3 protein. The table lists around 250,000 distinct CDR3 sequences, roughly 13% of them singletons. These same records also appear under a second study, on yellow fever vaccine responses in identical twins.

The sample taken for sequencing was memory (CD45RO+) T cells sorted from blood. These receptors originate from a woman aged 18 to 35 in good health.

This clonotype was picked up a small number of times. CDR3 amino acids: CASSLESGPGRGEQYF. CDR3 in DNA: TGCGCCAGCAGCTTGGAGTCTGGCCCGGGCAGAGGTGAGCAGTACTTC. The chain carries TRBV5-1 and TRBJ2-7; no clear D gene. The CDR3 is 16 residues long. In germline, CDR1 is SGHRS, CDR2 YFSETQ. Deletions cut 0 bases from V and 7 bases from J, with 20 bases between.

This clonotype was observed a few times. The chain links TRBV5-1 to TRBJ2-5, with D uncertain. Germline CDR1 SGHRS, CDR2 YFSETQ. V was cut by 5 bases and J by 2 bases, with 13 bases left in between. CDR3 length: 14 amino acids. CDR3 nucleotides: TGCGCCAGCAGGCTGGGCCTTGGTCAAGAGACCCAGTACTTC. Amino acid sequence: CASRLGLGQETQYF.

This clonotype was found a few times. J is TRBJ1-4 and V is TRBV3-1; TRBD1 matches 9 bases. V dropped 5 bases and J dropped 8; count of bases not matched to a gene: 3. CDR3 size: 13 residues. Germline V gene lookup returns CDR1 LGHDT and CDR2 YNNKEL (reference sequence). CDR3 nucleotide sequence: TGTGCCAGCAGCGGGACAGGGAAAGAAAAACTGTTTTTT. It codes for CASSGTGKEKLFF.

In its sample, this clonotype was seen a few times. This chain links TRBV11-2 with TRBJ1-1; TRBD1 matches at 7 bases. V was clipped by 6 bases and J by 1 base; unmatched bases: 5. The CDR3 runs 14 residues. Germline values: CDR1 SGHAT, CDR2 FQNNGV. The CDR3 is CASRWGTANTEAFF. Here the CDR3 DNA reads TGTGCCAGCAGGTGGGGGACAGCGAACACTGAAGCTTTCTTT. The entire variable domain, with the rest obtained from reference TRBV11-2 and TRBJ1-1, is as follows: EAGVAQSPRYKIIEKRQSVAFWCNPISGHATLYWYQQILGQGPKLLIQFQNNGVVDDSQLPKDRFSAERLKGVDSTLKIQPAKLEDSAVYLCASRWGTANTEAFFGQGTRLTVV.

The chain uses TRBV2 and TRBJ1-5, with D tentatively TRBD1 (5 bases). V lost 6 bases, J lost 3 bases, and 15 bases lay in between. The CDR3 sequence is 15 residues long. Germline assignment: CDR1 SNHLY and CDR2 FYNNEI. CDR3 bases: TGTGCCAGCAGCTTAGAGGGGCCTACCAATCAGCCCCAGCATTTT. Amino acid sequence: CASSLEGPTNQPQHF.

This clonotype was detected ten times or more. This chain uses TRBV14 with TRBJ2-5; D gene ambiguous. The CDR3 is 13 amino acids. Germline V gene sequence: CDR1 SGHDN, CDR2 FVKESK. V was shortened by 4 bases and J by 7 bases, with 13 bases between the two germline ends. This CDR3 is CASSPFDGGTQYF. The CDR3 DNA reads TGTGCCAGCAGCCCCTTCGATGGTGGGACCCAGTACTTC.

The chain is built from TRBV27 and TRBJ2-1; TRBD2 agrees at 9 bases. Germline trimming cut 5 bases from V and 4 bases from J; bases unmatched to any gene: 9. The CDR3 runs 16 residues. Germline-derived CDR1 and CDR2 are MNHEY and SMNVEV (reference sequence). This CDR3 reads CASSVSSGKLYNEQFF. As DNA, the CDR3 is TGTGCCAGCAGTGTTTCTAGCGGGAAGCTTTACAATGAGCAGTTCTTC.